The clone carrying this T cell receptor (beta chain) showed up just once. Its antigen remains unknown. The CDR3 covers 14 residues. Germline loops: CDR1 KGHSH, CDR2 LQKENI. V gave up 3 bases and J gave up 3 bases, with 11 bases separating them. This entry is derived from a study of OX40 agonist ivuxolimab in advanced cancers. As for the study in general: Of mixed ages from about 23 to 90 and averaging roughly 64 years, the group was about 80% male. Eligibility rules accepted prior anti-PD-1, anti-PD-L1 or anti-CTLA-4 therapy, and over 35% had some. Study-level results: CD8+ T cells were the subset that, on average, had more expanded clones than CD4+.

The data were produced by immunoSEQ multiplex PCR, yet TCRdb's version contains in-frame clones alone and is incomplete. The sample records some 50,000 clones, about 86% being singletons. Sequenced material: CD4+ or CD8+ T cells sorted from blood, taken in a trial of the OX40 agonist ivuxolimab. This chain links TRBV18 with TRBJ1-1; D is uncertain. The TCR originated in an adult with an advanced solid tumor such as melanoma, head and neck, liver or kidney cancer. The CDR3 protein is CASSPPTLYTEAFF. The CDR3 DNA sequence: TGTGCCAGCTCACCCCCCACACTCTACACTGAAGCTTTCTTT.